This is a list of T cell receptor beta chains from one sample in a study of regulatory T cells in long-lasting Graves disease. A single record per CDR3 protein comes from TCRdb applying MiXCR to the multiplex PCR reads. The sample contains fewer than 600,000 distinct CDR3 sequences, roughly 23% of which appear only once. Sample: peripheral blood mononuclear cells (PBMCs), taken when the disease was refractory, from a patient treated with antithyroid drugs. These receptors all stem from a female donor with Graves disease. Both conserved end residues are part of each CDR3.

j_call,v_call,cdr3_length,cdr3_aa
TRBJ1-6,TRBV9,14,CASSPRREDSPLHF
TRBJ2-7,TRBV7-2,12,CASSPRRREQYF
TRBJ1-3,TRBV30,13,CAWDRSSGNTIYF
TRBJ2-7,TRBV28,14,CASSSTGGGYEQYF
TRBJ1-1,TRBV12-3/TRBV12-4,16,CASSTARDRVNTEAFF
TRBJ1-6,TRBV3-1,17,CASSQLLQGDLGSPLHF
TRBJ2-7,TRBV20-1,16,CSARDGDRGSSYEQYF
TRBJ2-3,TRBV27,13,CASSSRLADTQYF
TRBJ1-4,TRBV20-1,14,CSATPRGINEKLFF
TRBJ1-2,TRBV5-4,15,CASSPMDRGNYGYTF
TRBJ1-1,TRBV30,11,CAWSVQIEAFF
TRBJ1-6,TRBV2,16,CASSPDGLSYNSPLHF
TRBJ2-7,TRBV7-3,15,CASSPLGQGDTEQYF
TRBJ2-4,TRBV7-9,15,CASSLNRVGRNIQYF
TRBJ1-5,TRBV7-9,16,CASSSGPRGSNQPQHF
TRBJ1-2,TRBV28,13,CASSFGSNYGYTF
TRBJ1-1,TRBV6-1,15,CASSDRDREHTEAFF